This T cell receptor beta chain was profiled in a study of shared clonotypes between healthy human individuals. The naive CD8 subset, CD45RO-negative cells positively selected for CCR7, excluded terminally differentiated effector memory CD45RA+ cells. Data came from immunoSEQ multiplex PCR; TCRdb stores just in-frame clones and leaves some out. This repertoire shows more than 2 million clones, around 96% found once; its top ten account for around 1.1%. Trimming shortened V by 3 bases and J by 3 bases, and 5 bases separated the two germline ends. From germline, CDR1 is SGHNT and CDR2 YENEEA. The CDR3 has 12 residues. Remarks on this clone: Its antigen remains unidentified. Given a much more abundant clone one base away, this may be a read error. Different DNA sequences within this sample yield the same CDR3.

Study outcomes and limitations: The donor pool, a small one, limited the genetic and exposure-history diversity represented.

The clonotype originates from a man younger than 35 in good health. The V call is TRBV11-3, the J call TRBJ1-1; no clear D gene. The sample taken for sequencing was naive CD8+ T cells sorted from blood. The CDR3 DNA follows: TGTGCCAGCAGCTTTGGGGACACTGAAGCTTTCTTT. Its protein is CASSFGDTEAFF. Filled out from reference TRBV11-3 and TRBJ1-1, the complete variable domain reads EAGVVQSPRYKIIEKKQPVAFWCNPISGHNTLYWYLQNLGQGPELLIRYENEEAVDDSQLPKDRFSAERLKGVDSTLKIQPAELGDSAVYLCASSFGDTEAFFGQGTRLTVV.